Listed here is a single T cell receptor beta chain. The antigen this receptor binds is unknown. No base-level quality is on record; no much larger clone is a single base apart. This entry belongs to a study of CD8 T cells in Susac syndrome (dated by TCRdb to the late 2010s). Study-level background: Repertoire sequencing was used to test whether CD8+ T cell activation and differentiation in Susac syndrome was antigen driven.

There are 21 amino acids in the CDR3, from cysteine to phenylalanine inclusive. The sequence is cut down to CDR3 DNA, 63 bases in frame from base 1. CDR1 DFQATT and CDR2 SNEGSKA are derived from the germline V gene (reference sequence). Here V drops 3 bases and J drops 0 bases, and the junction holds 20 bases not matched to any gene. The research as a whole found: The TCR sequencing and HLA analysis was acknowledged to have included a relatively small number of individuals.

Peripheral blood CD8+ and CD4+ T cells from healthy donors, Susac syndrome patients and multiple sclerosis patients were profiled by high-throughput TCR beta sequencing. Healthy donors were included as age- and sex-matched controls. CD8+ TEMRA cells were enriched by FACS, while bulk CD8+ and CD4+ T cells were purified by magnetic negative isolation. Blood was drawn into EDTA tubes, processed within 24 hours, and PBMCs were isolated by density gradient centrifugation. PBMCs intended for TCR sequencing were frozen in liquid nitrogen and were later thawed in a 37 degrees C water bath. Purity of sorted or isolated CD4+, CD8+ and CD8+ TEMRA cells was at least 90%. RNA was extracted using the RNeasy kit, and roughly 0.5 to 1 microgram was reverse transcribed with random hexamers. TCR beta CDR3 regions were amplified with the immunoSEQ multiplex PCR assay covering 54 Vbeta and 13 Jbeta segments. PCR amplification bias was corrected using a synthetic template baseline for primer optimization and computational correction. As for the original processing: Only productive sequences were kept, with reads annotated to V, D and J genes according to IMGT and analyzed in immunoSEQ Analyzer. Clonality was calculated as one minus the Shannon entropy normalized by log2 of the number of productive unique sequences. For each patient and control, public and private clones were evaluated among the 100 most prevalent clones. Clones were defined as Susac-specific when absent from the healthy and MS cohorts, from some 1,100 published viral clones and from other ImmuneACCESS disease sequences. TCRdb trimmed the raw reads at Q25, called clones with MiXCR and kept productive beta chains. Every CDR3 protein is listed once, alongside the most common genes and DNA of its rows. The V and J calls, along with clone size, are taken from TCRdb and not from the paper's own processing. The sample table shows about 190,000 distinct CDR3 sequences, and approximately 95% are seen once. 0.1% of the sample lies in the top ten.

Sequenced: CD4+ T cells from PBMCs. The sequence was obtained from a human donor in good health. Rearrangement joined TRBV20-1 to TRBJ2-1; TRBD1 fits 10 bases in the junction. DNA sequence: TGCAGTGCTAGCCCCTCCCCCTCCCTACCGGGACAGGGGTTCTCCTACAATGAGCAGTTCTTC. The translation is CSASPSPSLPGQGFSYNEQFF.